The 21 T cell receptor beta chains below all came from one sample that was sequenced in a study of cytomegalovirus exposure and HLA in healthy donors. PCR used 60 Vbeta primers and 13 Jbeta primers. Using immunoSEQ multiplex PCR, the repertoire was profiled, and TCRdb retains in-frame clones only, with some absent. The listing contains about 170,000 clones. The specimen was PBMCs. The receptors were sampled from a woman aged 55-70 years in good health and CMV-seronegative.

V gene TRBV7-9 combines with J gene TRBJ2-7; 7 nucleotides align to TRBD1. The CDR3 contains 14 residues. J lost 2 bases, V lost 6 bases, and 7 bases had no gene match. Germline lookup yields CDR1 SEHNR and CDR2 FQNEAQ (reference sequence). The CDR3 DNA follows: TGTGCCAGCAGTTACGGGACAGATACCTACGAGCAGTACTTC. Translated, it gives CASSYGTDTYEQYF.

The J gene is TRBJ1-1, the V gene TRBV4-3; 8 positions match TRBD1. The length of the CDR3 is 15 residues. Germline V gives CDR1 LGHNA, CDR2 YSLEER. Losses at the gene ends were 1 base for V and 4 bases for J; bases not matched to a gene: 5. The DNA for the CDR3 is TGCGCCAGCAGCCAAGGACAGGGGAGGAGCACTGAAGCTTTCTTT. Its translation: CASSQGQGRSTEAFF.

The J gene is TRBJ2-5, the V gene TRBV12-5; 7 bases are shared with TRBD2. The germline V gene has CDR1 LGHNT and CDR2 FRNRAP. After removal of 6 bases from V and 5 bases from J, the junction contained 9 bases not matched to a gene. CDR3 length equals 14 residues. The CDR3 DNA is TGTGCTAGTGGGGTGGAGGGAGGGGAGGAGACCCAGTACTTC. Its protein is CASGVEGGEETQYF.

This rearrangement joins TRBV27 to TRBJ2-7; 8 nucleotides match TRBD1. The CDR3 is 13 amino acids. CDR1 MNHEY and CDR2 SMNVEV come from the germline V gene (reference sequence). CDR3 coding DNA: TGTGCAACCTCCGGGACAGGACCTTACGAGCAGTACTTC. It encodes CATSGTGPYEQYF.

The V call is TRBV4-3, the J call TRBJ2-1; D perhaps matches TRBD1 (5 bases). CDR3 size: 14 residues. V lost 0 bases and J 4 bases, leaving 7 bases between the germline ends. Per the germline V gene, CDR1 is LGHNA and CDR2 is YSLEER. Here the CDR3 reads CASSQEGDYNEQFF. CDR3 sequence (DNA): TGCGCCAGCAGCCAAGAAGGGGATTACAATGAGCAGTTCTTC.

The rearrangement uses TRBV6-6 and TRBJ1-2; a weak D match, TRBD1 (6 bases). The V gene lost 7 bases and the J gene lost 4 bases, with 16 bases spanning the gap. The length of the CDR3 is 14 residues. CDR1 and CDR2 (germline): MNHNY, SVGAGI (reference sequence). The CDR3 DNA is TGTGCCAGCAATCTGGGGGGGCGGGCCTATGGCTACACCTTC. Translation gives CASNLGGRAYGYTF.

The CDR3 DNA sequence: TGTGCCACCAGGGGGGACAGGGGTTGGGGCTCACCCCTCCACTTT. It is translated as CATRGDRGWGSPLHF. The chain combines TRBV6-6 with TRBJ1-6; 10 bases are a match to TRBD1. The germline gives CDR1 MNHNY, CDR2 SVGAGI (reference sequence). The CDR3 has 15 amino acids. The trim removed 10 bases at V and 10 bases at J, leaving 13 bases unmatched.

The chain is built from TRBV7-7 and TRBJ1-2; the match to TRBD1 covers 7 bases. The CDR3 has 12 amino acids. The germline V gene has CDR1 SSHAT and CDR2 FNYEAQ (reference sequence). The J segment lost 5 bases and the V segment lost 11 bases, leaving 8 bases of the junction unmatched. Written as DNA, the CDR3 is TGTGCCGAGGACAGGACGACGTATGGCTACACCTTC. Its protein is CAEDRTTYGYTF.

V is TRBV11-2 and J is TRBJ1-2; D possibly corresponds to TRBD1 (6 bases). CDR1 is SGHAT, CDR2 FQNNGV, per germline. The CDR3 spans 16 residues. Trimming shortened V by 2 bases and J by 7 bases, and 20 bases separated the two germline ends. The CDR3 coding sequence is TGTGCCAGCAGCTTATCCGCCCGTGGGGGCAGTGTTGGCTACACCTTC. Amino acids: CASSLSARGGSVGYTF.

The V call is TRBV5-1, the J call TRBJ1-5; D is perhaps TRBD1 (6 bases). Per germline, CDR1 SGHRS and CDR2 YFSETQ. The CDR3 spans 15 residues. The V gene lost 1 base and the J gene lost 1 base, with 9 bases spanning the gap. CDR3 region: CASSLQGQSNQPQHF. CDR3 coding DNA: TGCGCCAGCAGCTTGCAGGGGCAGAGCAATCAGCCCCAGCATTTT.

The chain carries TRBV9 and TRBJ2-7, with D possibly matching TRBD1 (7 bases). Germline-derived CDR1 and CDR2 are SGDLS and YYNGEE. The CDR3 is made up of 15 amino acids. The germline V and J ends were trimmed by 6 bases and 2 bases, with 18 bases remaining between them. The CDR3, as DNA: TGTGCCAGCACGGAGGGGGCAGGGGGAACCTACGAGCAGTACTTC. Its translation is CASTEGAGGTYEQYF. Full variable domain (remainder filled in from reference TRBV9 and TRBJ2-7): DSGVTQTPKHLITATGQRVTLRCSPRSGDLSVYWYQQSLDQGLQFLIQYYNGEERAKGNILERFSAQQFPDLHSELNLSSLELGDSALYFCASTEGAGGTYEQYFGPGTRLTVT.

DNA of the CDR3: TGTGCCAGTAGGACTACAGGGGGAGAGACCCAGTACTTC. This translates into CASRTTGGETQYF. The chain carries TRBV19 and TRBJ2-5, with 8 bases identical to TRBD1. The CDR3 is 13 residues long. Germline V gives CDR1 LNHDA, CDR2 SQIVND (reference sequence). J lost 4 bases, V lost 6 bases, and 4 bases had no gene match.

V and J are TRBV5-1 and TRBJ2-4, with TRBD1 matching 8 bases. Germline trimming cut 4 bases from V and 1 base from J; bases unmatched to any gene: 10. This CDR3 spans 17 amino acids. The V gene's germline CDR1 is SGHRS and CDR2 YFSETQ. DNA of the CDR3: TGCGCCAGCAGCCTTCAGACAGGGGTCGGTGCCAAAAACATTCAGTACTTC. Translating it yields CASSLQTGVGAKNIQYF.

The chain joins TRBV29-1 to TRBJ2-3, with D possibly matching TRBD1 (5 bases). Per the germline V gene, CDR1 is SQVTM and CDR2 is ANQGSEA. V lost 2 bases to trimming and J lost 0 bases, with 21 bases between them. CDR3 size: 18 residues. The CDR3 DNA sequence: TGCAGCGTTGAACCCTCTGGACGACAGAGTTCTAGCACAGATACGCAGTATTTT. It codes for CSVEPSGRQSSSTDTQYF.

The V gene is TRBV7-9, the J gene TRBJ1-2; 7 bases are a match to TRBD1. With V trimmed by 6 bases and J by 2 bases, 12 bases remained unmatched. Per germline, CDR1 SEHNR and CDR2 FQNEAQ (reference sequence). The CDR3 runs 16 residues. Here the CDR3 reads CASSSTGLGKNYGYTF. CDR3 sequence (DNA): TGTGCCAGCAGTTCGACAGGGTTGGGAAAGAACTATGGCTACACCTTC.

The V and J genes are TRBV4-1 and TRBJ1-4, with D possibly matching TRBD1 (6 bases). The CDR3 runs 16 residues. CDR1 is MGHRA and CDR2 is YSYEKL in the germline V gene. The V end lost 3 bases, the J end lost 1 base, and 12 bases lay between the germline ends. CDR3 DNA sequence: TGCGCCAGCAGCCAGCGCCTAGGGGGAACTAATGAAAAACTGTTTTTT. This encodes CASSQRLGGTNEKLFF.

This chain connects TRBV15 to TRBJ1-1; TRBD1 might be the D (5 bases). The CDR3 contains 16 residues. Germline assignment: CDR1 LNHNV and CDR2 YYDKDF (reference sequence). The ends were cut back, 0 bases at V and 3 bases at J, with 14 bases in the middle. Written as DNA, the CDR3 is TGTGCCACCAGCAGAGATTCAGGGTTCATTTACACTGAAGCTTTCTTT. Translation: CATSRDSGFIYTEAFF.

The J gene is TRBJ1-1, the V gene TRBV9, with D perhaps matching TRBD1 (6 bases). The CDR3 length is 14 residues. Per germline, CDR1 SGDLS and CDR2 YYNGEE. Trimming took off 1 base at V and 4 bases at J, with 11 bases between the two ends. The CDR3 reads CASSVTGQLTEAFF. In DNA form, the CDR3 reads TGTGCCAGCAGCGTAACTGGACAGCTCACTGAAGCTTTCTTT.

The chain recombines TRBV13 with TRBJ1-5; D is undetermined. The CDR3 extends over 13 amino acids. The V gene's germline CDR1 is PRHDT and CDR2 FYEKMQ (reference sequence). V was trimmed by 3 bases and J by 6 bases, leaving 9 bases between them. The CDR3 loop is CASSFQLVQPQHF. The CDR3, as DNA: TGTGCCAGCAGCTTTCAGTTGGTTCAGCCCCAGCATTTT.

The rearrangement joins TRBV5-1 to TRBJ2-5, with 7 nucleotides matching TRBD1. The CDR3 loop spans 15 amino acids. V lost 4 bases, J lost 1 base, and 7 bases stayed unmatched. Germline V gives CDR1 SGHRS, CDR2 YFSETQ. The CDR3 spells CASSVGDSIQETQYF. CDR3 sequence (DNA): TGCGCCAGCAGCGTGGGGGACAGCATCCAAGAGACCCAGTACTTC.

The chain couples TRBV7-6 to TRBJ1-1; D remains unclear. The CDR3 is made up of 14 amino acids. V was shortened by 4 bases and J by 0 bases, with 9 bases between the two germline ends. Germline loops: CDR1 SGHVS, CDR2 FNYEAQ. The CDR3 is CASSSVIMNTEAFF. CDR3 coding DNA: TGTGCCAGCAGCTCGGTTATCATGAACACTGAAGCTTTCTTT.